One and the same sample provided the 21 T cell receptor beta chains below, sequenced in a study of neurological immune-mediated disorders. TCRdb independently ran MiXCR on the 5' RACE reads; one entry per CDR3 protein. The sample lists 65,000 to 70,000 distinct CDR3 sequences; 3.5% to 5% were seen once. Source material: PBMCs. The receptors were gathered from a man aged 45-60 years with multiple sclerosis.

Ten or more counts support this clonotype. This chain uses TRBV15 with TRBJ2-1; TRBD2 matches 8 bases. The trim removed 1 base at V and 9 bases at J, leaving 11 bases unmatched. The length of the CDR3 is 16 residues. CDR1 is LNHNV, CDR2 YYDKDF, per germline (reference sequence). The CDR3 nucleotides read TGTGCCACCAGCAGAGGTTCGGGGGGGTTGAGTCCTGAGCAGTTCTTC. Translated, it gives CATSRGSGGLSPEQFF.

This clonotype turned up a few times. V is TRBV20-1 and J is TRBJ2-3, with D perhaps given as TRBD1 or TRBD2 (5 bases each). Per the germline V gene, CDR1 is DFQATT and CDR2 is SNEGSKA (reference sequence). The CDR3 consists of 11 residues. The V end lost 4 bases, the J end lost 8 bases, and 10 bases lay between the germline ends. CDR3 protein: CSAMWDRTQYF. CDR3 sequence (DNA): TGCAGTGCTATGTGGGACCGTACGCAGTATTTT.

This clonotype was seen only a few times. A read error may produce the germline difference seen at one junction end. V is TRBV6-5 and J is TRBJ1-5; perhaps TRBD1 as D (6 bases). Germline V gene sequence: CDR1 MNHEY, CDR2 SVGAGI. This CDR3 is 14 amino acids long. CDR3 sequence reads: CASRSGTYDQPQNF. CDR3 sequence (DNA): TGTGCCAGCAGGAGCGGGACATATGATCAGCCCCAGAATTTT.

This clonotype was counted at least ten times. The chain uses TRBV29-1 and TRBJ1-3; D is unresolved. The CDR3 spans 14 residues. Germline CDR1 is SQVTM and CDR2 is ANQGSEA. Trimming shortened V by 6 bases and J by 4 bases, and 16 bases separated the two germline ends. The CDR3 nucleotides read TGCAGCGTCCGCAGGACCCCCGCAGGAAACACCATATATTTT. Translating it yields CSVRRTPAGNTIYF.

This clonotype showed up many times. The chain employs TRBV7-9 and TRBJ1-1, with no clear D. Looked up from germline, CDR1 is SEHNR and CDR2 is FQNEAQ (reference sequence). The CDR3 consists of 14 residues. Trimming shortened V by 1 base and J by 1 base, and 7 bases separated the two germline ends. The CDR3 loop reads CASSLDSWNTEAFF. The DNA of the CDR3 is TGTGCCAGCAGCTTAGACAGCTGGAACACTGAAGCTTTCTTT.

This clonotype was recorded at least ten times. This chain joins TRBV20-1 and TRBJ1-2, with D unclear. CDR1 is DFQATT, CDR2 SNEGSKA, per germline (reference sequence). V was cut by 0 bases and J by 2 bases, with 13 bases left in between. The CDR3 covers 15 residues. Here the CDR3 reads CSARDGQEINYGYTF. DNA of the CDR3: TGCAGTGCTAGAGATGGGCAGGAGATAAACTATGGCTACACCTTC.

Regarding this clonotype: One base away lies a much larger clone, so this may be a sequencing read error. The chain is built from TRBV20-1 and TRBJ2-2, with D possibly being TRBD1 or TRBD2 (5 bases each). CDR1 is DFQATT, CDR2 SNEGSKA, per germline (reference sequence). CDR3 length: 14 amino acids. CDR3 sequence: CSASLPAGTGDLFF. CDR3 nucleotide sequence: TGCAGTGCTAGTCTCCCCGCCGGGACCGGGGATCTGTTTTTT.

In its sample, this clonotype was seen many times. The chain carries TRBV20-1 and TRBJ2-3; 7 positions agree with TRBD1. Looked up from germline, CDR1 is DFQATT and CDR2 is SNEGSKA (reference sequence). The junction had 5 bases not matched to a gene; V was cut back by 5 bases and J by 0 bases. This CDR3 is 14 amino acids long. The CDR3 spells CSAGDSTSTDTQYF. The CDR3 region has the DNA TGCAGTGCTGGGGACAGTACTAGCACAGATACGCAGTATTTT.

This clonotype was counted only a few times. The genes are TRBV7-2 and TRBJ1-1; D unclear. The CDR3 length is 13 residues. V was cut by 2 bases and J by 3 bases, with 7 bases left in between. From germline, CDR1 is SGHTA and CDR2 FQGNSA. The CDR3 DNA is TGTGCCAGCAGCTTATTGTCTCACACTGAAGCTTTCTTT. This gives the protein CASSLLSHTEAFF.

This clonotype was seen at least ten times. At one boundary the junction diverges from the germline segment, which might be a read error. For the CDR3, the DNA is TGTGCCAGCAGCCGAGACGGCAATCAGCCCCAGAATTTT. Translation gives CASSRDGNQPQNF. The chain couples TRBV7-9 to TRBJ1-5; no clear D. The length of the CDR3 is 13 residues. The germline V gene has CDR1 SEHNR and CDR2 FQNEAQ (reference sequence).

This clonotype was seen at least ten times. CDR3 residues: CASSTGREAFF. In DNA form, the CDR3 reads TGTGCCAGCTCCACGGGGCGCGAAGCTTTCTTT. This chain links TRBV18 with TRBJ1-1; perhaps TRBD1 as D (5 bases). Germline V CDR1 and CDR2: KGHSH, LQKENI. The CDR3 runs 11 residues. With 6 bases removed from V and 8 bases from J, the gap between germline ends came to 10 bases.

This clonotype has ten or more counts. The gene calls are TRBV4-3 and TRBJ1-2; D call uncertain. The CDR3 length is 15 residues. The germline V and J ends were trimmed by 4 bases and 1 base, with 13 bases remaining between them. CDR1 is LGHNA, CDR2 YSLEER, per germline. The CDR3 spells CASSPRASNNYGYTF. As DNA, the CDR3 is TGCGCCAGCAGCCCTCGGGCCTCAAATAACTATGGCTACACCTTC.

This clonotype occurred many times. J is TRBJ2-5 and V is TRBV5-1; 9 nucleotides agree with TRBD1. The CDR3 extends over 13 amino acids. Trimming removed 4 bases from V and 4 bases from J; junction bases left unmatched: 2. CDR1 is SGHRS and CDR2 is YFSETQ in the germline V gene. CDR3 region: CASSPTGGETQYF. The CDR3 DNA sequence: TGCGCCAGCAGCCCGACAGGGGGAGAGACCCAGTACTTC.

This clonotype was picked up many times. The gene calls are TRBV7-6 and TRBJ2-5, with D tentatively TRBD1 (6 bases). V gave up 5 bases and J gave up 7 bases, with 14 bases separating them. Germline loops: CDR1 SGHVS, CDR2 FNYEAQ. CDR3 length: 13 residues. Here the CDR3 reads CASSPDRKGTQYF. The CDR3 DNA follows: TGTGCCAGCAGCCCGGACAGAAAGGGGACCCAGTACTTC.

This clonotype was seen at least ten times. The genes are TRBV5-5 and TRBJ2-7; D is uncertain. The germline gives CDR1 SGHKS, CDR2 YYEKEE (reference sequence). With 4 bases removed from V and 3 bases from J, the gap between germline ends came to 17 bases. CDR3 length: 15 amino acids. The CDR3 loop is CASSGRPVSGYEQYF. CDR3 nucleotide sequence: TGTGCCAGCAGCGGCCGGCCGGTGTCGGGCTACGAGCAGTACTTC.

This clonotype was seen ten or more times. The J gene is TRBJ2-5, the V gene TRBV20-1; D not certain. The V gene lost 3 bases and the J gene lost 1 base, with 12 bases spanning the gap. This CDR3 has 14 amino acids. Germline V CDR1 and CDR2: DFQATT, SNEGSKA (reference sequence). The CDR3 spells CSASHPVPQETQYF. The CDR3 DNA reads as TGCAGTGCTAGTCATCCGGTTCCCCAAGAGACCCAGTACTTC.

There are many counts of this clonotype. This CDR3 reads CASSVEGRQLYGYTF. In DNA, the CDR3 is TGTGCCAGCAGCGTAGAAGGGCGGCAGCTCTATGGCTACACCTTC. The J gene is TRBJ1-2, the V gene TRBV9; D not certain. This CDR3 region has 15 residues. Looked up from germline, CDR1 is SGDLS and CDR2 is YYNGEE. Trimming stripped 0 bases from V and 4 bases from J, with 13 bases between.

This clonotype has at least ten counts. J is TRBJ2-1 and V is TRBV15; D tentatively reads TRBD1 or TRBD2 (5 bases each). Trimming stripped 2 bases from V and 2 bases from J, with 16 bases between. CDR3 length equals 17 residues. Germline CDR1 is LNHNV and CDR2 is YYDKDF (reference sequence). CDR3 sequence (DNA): TGTGCCACCAGCAGACAAACCCTCGGGACCGCCTACAATGAGCAGTTCTTC. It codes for CATSRQTLGTAYNEQFF. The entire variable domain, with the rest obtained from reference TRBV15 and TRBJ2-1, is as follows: DAMVIQNPRYQVTQFGKPVTLSCSQTLNHNVMYWYQQKSSQAPKLLFHYYDKDFNNEADTPDNFQSRRPNTSFCFLDIRSPGLGDTAMYLCATSRQTLGTAYNEQFFGPGTRLTVL.

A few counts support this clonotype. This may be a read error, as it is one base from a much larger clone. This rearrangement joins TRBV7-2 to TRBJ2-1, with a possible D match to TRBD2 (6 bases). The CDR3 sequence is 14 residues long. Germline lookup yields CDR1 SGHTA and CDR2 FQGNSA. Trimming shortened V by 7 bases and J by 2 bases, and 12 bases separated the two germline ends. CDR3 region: CASKMGGTYNEQFF. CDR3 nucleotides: TGTGCCAGCAAAATGGGGGGTACCTACAATGAGCAGTTCTTC.

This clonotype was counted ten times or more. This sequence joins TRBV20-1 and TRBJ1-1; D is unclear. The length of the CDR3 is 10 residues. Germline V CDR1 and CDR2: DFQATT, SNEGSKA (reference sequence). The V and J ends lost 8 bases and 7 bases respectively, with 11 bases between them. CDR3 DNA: TGCAGTCCCTTGGGAGGTGAAGCTTTCTTT. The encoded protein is CSPLGGEAFF.

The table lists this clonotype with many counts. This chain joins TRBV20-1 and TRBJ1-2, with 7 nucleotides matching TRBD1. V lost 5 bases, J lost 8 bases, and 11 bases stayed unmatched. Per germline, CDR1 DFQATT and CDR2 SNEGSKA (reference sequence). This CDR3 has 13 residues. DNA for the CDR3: TGCAGTGCTTCCAACCAGGGGGATCAGGGCTACACCTTC. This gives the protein CSASNQGDQGYTF.